These T cell receptor beta chains were read from a single sample in a study of cytomegalovirus exposure and HLA in healthy donors. TCRdb keeps only in-frame clones here, not all; method: immunoSEQ multiplex PCR. Here the sample spans about 130,000 clones, around 81% being singletons. The specimen was PBMCs. These TCRs come from a man aged 18-30 years in good health and CMV-seronegative. The CDR3 runs from the conserved cysteine through the conserved F or W. The D gene is left open where the match is weak. Rows give clone size only sometimes, using once, few, many, or a class for an expanded clone.

CDR3 protein | CDR3 DNA | V gene | D gene | J gene | clone size
CASSLRTSGGIQETQYF | TGTGCCAGCAGCTTAAGGACTAGCGGGGGGATCCAAGAGACCCAGTACTTC | TRBV7-6 | TRBD2 | TRBJ2-5 | NA
CASSLESQGTEAFF | TGTGCCAGCAGCTTAGAGTCCCAGGGGACTGAAGCTTTCTTT | TRBV7-9 | NA | TRBJ1-1 | NA
CASSRSGGSNEQFF | TGTGCCAGCAGCCGAAGCGGGGGTTCAAATGAGCAGTTCTTC | TRBV6-5 | TRBD2 | TRBJ2-1 | NA
CASSAGVNTEAFF | TGTGCCAGCAGCGCGGGGGTGAACACTGAAGCTTTCTTT | TRBV9 | NA | TRBJ1-1 | NA
CASNRDGPPKEHF | TGTGCCAGTAACCGGGATGGTCCGCCAAAGGAGCATTTT | TRBV6-1 | NA | TRBJ1-5 | NA
CASSPRWQIYEQYF | TGTGCCAGCAGCCCAAGATGGCAAATCTACGAGCAGTACTTC | TRBV7-2 | NA | TRBJ2-7 | NA
CASSKTGENTEAFF | TGTGCCAGCAGCAAAACAGGGGAGAACACTGAAGCTTTCTTT | TRBV11-3 | TRBD1 | TRBJ1-1 | NA
CASSYSRVTRGYTF | TGTGCCAGCAGTTACTCCCGGGTTACGAGGGGCTACACCTTC | TRBV6-5 | NA | TRBJ1-2 | NA
CASSQGVSEQYF | TGTGCCAGCAGCCAGGGGGTGAGCGAGCAGTACTTC | TRBV5-6 | TRBD1 | TRBJ2-7 | NA
CAISDTSGGAGELFF | TGTGCCATCAGTGACACTAGCGGGGGGGCCGGGGAGCTGTTTTTT | TRBV10-3 | TRBD2 | TRBJ2-2 | few
CASSADTQGWGYGYTF | TGTGCCAGCAGTGCAGACACACAGGGATGGGGCTATGGCTACACCTTC | TRBV25-1 | NA | TRBJ1-2 | NA
CASSVGGTAKGGPLHF | TGTGCCAGCAGCGTAGGAGGGACAGCCAAAGGTGGACCCCTCCACTTT | TRBV9 | TRBD1 | TRBJ1-6 | few
CASSPFGQAFEQYF | TGTGCCAGCAGTCCGTTCGGACAGGCCTTCGAGCAGTACTTC | TRBV6-5 | TRBD1 | TRBJ2-7 | NA
CAISESTGVETQYF | TGTGCCATCAGTGAGTCGACGGGGGTAGAGACCCAGTACTTC | TRBV10-3 | NA | TRBJ2-5 | NA
CASSFGQAQETQYF | TGTGCCAGCAGCTTTGGTCAGGCTCAAGAGACCCAGTACTTC | TRBV5-4 | NA | TRBJ2-5 | NA
CASSLASRRGGRGYTF | TGTGCCAGCAGCTTGGCCAGTAGGAGGGGGGGGAGAGGCTACACCTTC | TRBV5-4 | NA | TRBJ1-2 | once
CASSLAPGYEQYF | TGTGCCAGCAGCTTAGCACCGGGTTACGAGCAGTACTTC | TRBV11-2 | NA | TRBJ2-7 | NA
CATAGYSNTEAFF | TGTGCCACCGCAGGGTACTCGAACACTGAAGCTTTCTTT | TRBV2 | NA | TRBJ1-1 | few
CASSVGQGSGDEQYF | TGTGCCAGCAGCGTAGGGCAGGGTAGCGGGGACGAGCAGTACTTC | TRBV9 | TRBD2 | TRBJ2-7 | NA
CASIYGDRGYTF | TGTGCCAGCATTTACGGGGATCGTGGCTACACCTTC | TRBV2 | NA | TRBJ1-2 | NA
CAISMNKGSDEKLFF | TGTGCCATCAGTATGAACAAAGGGAGCGATGAAAAACTGTTTTTT | TRBV10-3 | NA | TRBJ1-4 | NA
CASSPSTVNTEAFF | TGCGCCAGCAGCCCGAGCACGGTGAACACTGAAGCTTTCTTT | TRBV5-1 | NA | TRBJ1-1 | NA
CASSPRDYNSPLHF | TGTGCCAGCAGCCCCCGGGACTATAATTCACCCCTCCACTTT | TRBV14 | NA | TRBJ1-6 | NA
CASSQAPSGGSRETQYF | TGCGCCAGCAGCCAAGCTCCTAGCGGGGGGTCTCGGGAGACCCAGTACTTC | TRBV4-3 | TRBD2 | TRBJ2-5 | NA
CASSQVRLAGDTDTQYF | TGCGCCAGCAGCCAAGTCCGTCTAGCGGGGGACACAGATACGCAGTATTTT | TRBV4-1 | TRBD2 | TRBJ2-3 | NA
CASSEWGQRTRSNYGYTF | TGTGCCAGCAGTGAATGGGGACAAAGAACCCGATCAAACTATGGCTACACCTTC | TRBV25-1 | NA | TRBJ1-2 | once
CASSYVRGVGKAELFF | TGTGCCAGCAGTTACGTGCGGGGGGTTGGTAAGGCGGAGCTGTTTTTT | TRBV6-5 | TRBD2 | TRBJ2-2 | NA
CAWRDIEVEAFF | TGTGCCTGGAGGGACATCGAAGTTGAAGCTTTCTTT | TRBV30 | NA | TRBJ1-1 | NA
CASSSTRNEQFF | TGTGCCAGCAGCTCGACGCGGAATGAGCAGTTCTTC | TRBV9 | NA | TRBJ2-1 | NA
CASSLGEGQGYTF | TGCGCCAGCAGCTTGGGGGAGGGTCAAGGCTACACCTTC | TRBV5-1 | NA | TRBJ1-2 | NA
CASSEETVAKNIQYF | TGTGCCAGCAGCGAAGAGACAGTAGCCAAAAACATTCAGTACTTC | TRBV9 | NA | TRBJ2-4 | few
CASSAQGADEQYF | TGTGCCAGCAGCGCTCAAGGGGCAGACGAGCAGTACTTC | TRBV5-4 | NA | TRBJ2-7 | NA
CATKLAGGNEQYF | TGTGCCACCAAACTAGCGGGGGGGAACGAGCAGTACTTC | TRBV15 | TRBD2 | TRBJ2-7 | NA
CASSFKRYEQYF | TGTGCCAGCAGTTTCAAGAGGTATGAGCAGTACTTC | TRBV28 | NA | TRBJ2-7 | NA